The sequence of this TCR beta chain was determined in a study of T cell changes during pregnancy in multiple sclerosis. TCRdb keeps only in-frame clones here, not all; method: immunoSEQ multiplex PCR. This sample has around 50,000 clones, with 93% found just once. This clonotype was obtained from a female donor with multiple sclerosis, enrolled in a pregnancy study. The source was CD8+ T cells from peripheral blood mononuclear cells, collected in the second trimester of pregnancy.

The CDR3 here is CASSQRDRGEMNTEAFF. The CDR3 DNA follows: TGCGCCAGCAGCCAACGGGACAGGGGGGAAATGAACACTGAAGCTTTCTTT. V is TRBV4-3 and J is TRBJ1-1, with 11 nucleotides matching TRBD1. In germline, CDR1 is LGHNA, CDR2 YSLEER. V was clipped by 2 bases and J by 0 bases; unmatched bases: 5. The CDR3 extends over 17 amino acids.